The rows below give T cell receptor beta chains drawn from one sample of a study of PD-L1 blockade in urothelial cancer. Only in-frame clones appear in the TCRdb table, and some are missing; sequencing was by immunoSEQ multiplex PCR. The sample has 70,000 to 75,000 clones, roughly 90% seen once. The input for sequencing was PBMCs, taken around atezolizumab (anti-PD-L1) treatment. The receptor set was obtained from a man aged 70 or older with urothelial cancer. The CDR3 runs from the conserved cysteine through the conserved F or W. The D gene is left open where the match is weak. Size is omitted from some rows. Given values are once, few, many or a class for expanded clones.

d_call j_call cdr3_length v_call clone_size cdr3_nt cdr3_aa
TRBD1 TRBJ1-2 14 TRBV19 NA TGTGCCAGTATAACCCCGGGACAGGGCGGTGGCTACACCTTC CASITPGQGGGYTF
NA TRBJ2-3 15 TRBV7-9 NA TGTGCCAGCAGCTTAGCAACCGCGGGCACAGATACGCAGTATTTT CASSLATAGTDTQYF
TRBD2 TRBJ2-2 18 TRBV6-4 NA TGTGCCAGCAGAAGGACCGGGACGGGGGGTTTAAACACCGGGGAGCTGTTTTTT CASRRTGTGGLNTGELFF
TRBD2 TRBJ2-1 15 TRBV29-1 once TGCAGCGTTGTTCTACTAGCGGGTCCCTACAATGAGCAGTTCTTC CSVVLLAGPYNEQFF
NA TRBJ1-5 13 TRBV15 few TGTGCCACCAGCAGAGATCGCGGGGGGCCCCAGCATTTT CATSRDRGGPQHF
TRBD1 TRBJ2-7 15 TRBV19 NA TGTGCCAGTAGTAGTCCGGGACAGGGAACCTACGAGCAGTACTTC CASSSPGQGTYEQYF
NA TRBJ2-3 13 TRBV7-6 NA TGTGCCAGCAGCTTAGGTTTCTCAGATACGCAGTATTTT CASSLGFSDTQYF
TRBD2 TRBJ2-1 16 TRBV10-2 NA TGCGCCACCGGGACTAGCGGGAGGGCCCTTCGTGATGAGCAGTTCTTC CATGTSGRALRDEQFF
NA TRBJ1-5 14 TRBV5-4 NA TGTGCCAGCAGCTTGTGGGGGGGTCTGGAGCCCCAGCATTTT CASSLWGGLEPQHF
TRBD2 TRBJ2-7 15 TRBV10-3 once TGTGCCATCAGTGACCCTAGCGGTGCCACCTACGAGCAGTACTTC CAISDPSGATYEQYF
TRBD1 TRBJ1-1 15 TRBV5-1 NA TGCGCCAGCAGCCTCCGACAGGGTATGGACACTGAAGCTTTCTTT CASSLRQGMDTEAFF
TRBD2 TRBJ2-1 17 TRBV7-2 NA TGTGCCAGCAGCTTTTTCCCAATAGCGGGGACTCACAATGAGCAGTTCTTC CASSFFPIAGTHNEQFF
NA TRBJ2-7 15 TRBV5-4 NA TGTGCCAGCAGCCTTTGGACTCGGAGGGTCTACGAGCAGTACTTC CASSLWTRRVYEQYF
TRBD2 TRBJ2-4 14 TRBV29-1 once TGCAGCGCGCGGGAGCGGGTAGCCAAAAACATTCAGTACTTC CSARERVAKNIQYF
NA TRBJ1-3 19 TRBV5-6 NA TGTGCCAGCAGCTTGTTCCAGGGGCACTTGGAAGGCTCTGGAAACACCATATATTTT CASSLFQGHLEGSGNTIYF
TRBD2 TRBJ2-2 17 TRBV9 NA TGTGCCAGCAGCGTAGGGCTTGGGAGGGGCAACACCGGGGAGCTGTTTTTT CASSVGLGRGNTGELFF
NA TRBJ2-3 13 TRBV11-2 NA TGTGCCAGCAGCTTAGATAGGGGAGATACGCAGTATTTT CASSLDRGDTQYF
NA TRBJ2-2 15 TRBV7-9 NA TGTGCCAGCAGCCCCGGAAGGGGTAACACCGGGGAGCTGTTTTTT CASSPGRGNTGELFF
TRBD1 TRBJ2-5 14 TRBV19 NA TGTGCCAGTAGTACGACAGGGGGCGCGGAGACCCAGTACTTC CASSTTGGAETQYF
TRBD1 TRBJ2-5 13 TRBV5-4 NA TGTGCCAGCAGCCCCAGGGGGATGGAGACCCAGTACTTC CASSPRGMETQYF
NA TRBJ2-1 12 TRBV10-3 NA TGTGCCATCAGAGGACAGAACAATGAGCAGTTCTTC CAIRGQNNEQFF
NA TRBJ1-5 14 TRBV19 NA TGTGCCAGTAGTGCCAGGGTTGCGAATCAGCCCCAGCATTTT CASSARVANQPQHF
NA TRBJ2-7 18 TRBV21-1 NA TGTGCCAGCAGCAAAGTGGGGGGGCTGGCAGGGGATGTGTACGAGCAGTACTTC CASSKVGGLAGDVYEQYF
NA TRBJ2-1 14 TRBV12-5 NA TGTGCTAGTGGGAGCTTGGACGGACTCGGGGAGCAGTTCTTC CASGSLDGLGEQFF
NA TRBJ1-2 14 TRBV30 NA TGTGCCTGGAGTCCCTTAAAAGCATCTCTCCTCTACACCTTC CAWSPLKASLLYTF
TRBD1 TRBJ1-4 14 TRBV6-6 NA TGTGCCAGCAGCGAGGGACAGGGAGGCGAAAAACTGTTTTTT CASSEGQGGEKLFF
NA TRBJ1-4 15 TRBV19 NA TGTGCCAGTACCAAAATCGGAGGTAATAATGAAAAACTGTTTTTT CASTKIGGNNEKLFF
TRBD1 TRBJ2-5 15 TRBV19 NA TGTGCCAGTAGTATGAGGACAGGGGGGACGGAGACCCAGTACTTC CASSMRTGGTETQYF
NA TRBJ2-4 21 TRBV10-1 once TGCGCCAGCAGGATGGGGGGGCGGGGCCTGTCCCTTACCCCCACCAAAAACATTCAGTACTTC CASRMGGRGLSLTPTKNIQYF
NA TRBJ2-7 14 TRBV19 NA TGTGCCAGTAGTATACGCCCGAGCTCCTACGAGCAGTACTTC CASSIRPSSYEQYF
TRBD2 TRBJ2-3 16 TRBV4-1 NA TGCGCCAGCAGCCAAGGGGTGCGCGGGAGCAAAGATACGCAGTATTTT CASSQGVRGSKDTQYF
NA TRBJ1-1 15 TRBV5-4 NA TGTGCCAGCAGGTTAGAAATTTGGACAGAAACTGAAGCTTTCTTT CASRLEIWTETEAFF
NA TRBJ1-2 9 TRBV30 NA TGTGCCTGCGGGATTGGCTACACCTTC CACGIGYTF
NA TRBJ1-4 14 TRBV6-1 NA TGTGCCACCTATTATCGGGGAGGTAATGAAAAACTGTTTTTT CATYYRGGNEKLFF
NA TRBJ2-3 12 TRBV11-2 NA TGTGCCAGCAGCTTAGATGCGGGGCCGCAGTATTTT CASSLDAGPQYF
TRBD2 TRBJ2-3 16 TRBV6-1 NA TGTGCCAGCAGTGAACTAGCGGGGGTTAGCACAGATACGCAGTATTTT CASSELAGVSTDTQYF